This entry lists 9 T cell receptor beta chains sequenced from one sample in a study of shared clonotypes between healthy human individuals. The assay was immunoSEQ multiplex PCR, and TCRdb's table has in-frame clones only and misses some. The data show under 300,000 clones, just over 65% seen once. Sample: memory CD4+ T cells sorted from blood. The subset: CD45RA-negative fraction. These receptor sequences come from a man younger than 40 in good health.

The rearrangement joins TRBV28 to TRBJ2-7, with TRBD2 identical over 8 bases. The CDR3 is 16 amino acids. Germline V gives CDR1 MDHEN, CDR2 SYDVKM. The junction had 8 bases not matched to a gene; V was cut back by 3 bases and J by 1 base. As DNA, the CDR3 is TGTGCCAGCAGTTTGGGCGCGGCTAGCGGGTCCTACGAGCAGTACTTC. It is translated as CASSLGAASGSYEQYF.

The chain couples TRBV29-1 to TRBJ2-7; 12 bases are shared with TRBD1. After removal of 6 bases from V and 2 bases from J, the junction contained 2 bases not matched to a gene. Germline assignment: CDR1 SQVTM and CDR2 ANQGSEA. The CDR3 is 13 amino acids. The CDR3 reads CSVRDRGPYEQYF. As DNA, the CDR3 is TGCAGCGTCCGGGACAGGGGGCCCTACGAGCAGTACTTC.

DNA of the CDR3: TGTGCCAGCAGCGTAGCTGAGGGGGGTTCCTACGAGCAGTACTTC. This codes for CASSVAEGGSYEQYF. The chain couples TRBV9 to TRBJ2-7, with D perhaps being TRBD1 or TRBD2 (6 bases each). Germline CDR1 SGDLS, CDR2 YYNGEE. The CDR3 has 15 amino acids. V lost 0 bases to trimming and J lost 1 base, with 11 bases between them.

This clone showed up just a few times. The chain employs TRBV7-2 and TRBJ1-2; D uncertain. The CDR3 consists of 15 residues. CDR1 and CDR2 from the germline V gene are SGHTA and FQGNSA. V was cut by 5 bases and J by 4 bases, with 17 bases left in between. The CDR3 loop is CASSAPDKSRYGYTF. CDR3 DNA: TGTGCCAGCAGCGCTCCCGATAAAAGTCGCTATGGCTACACCTTC.

J is TRBJ1-3 and V is TRBV9, with a possible D match to TRBD1 (5 bases). Trimming shortened V by 3 bases and J by 2 bases, and 6 bases separated the two germline ends. The length of the CDR3 is 13 residues. CDR1 SGDLS and CDR2 YYNGEE come from the germline V gene. In nucleotides, the CDR3 is TGTGCCAGCAGCGAGGGGACTGGAAACACCATATATTTT. It yields the protein CASSEGTGNTIYF.

The rearrangement joins TRBV7-8 to TRBJ2-7; 7 positions match TRBD2. Looked up from germline, CDR1 is SGHVS and CDR2 is FQNEAQ. The CDR3 consists of 16 residues. J lost 0 bases, V lost 5 bases, and 10 bases had no gene match. The CDR3 DNA is TGTGCCAGCAGCGTAGGCGGGAGCGATGCCTCCTACGAGCAGTACTTC. It translates to CASSVGGSDASYEQYF. Complete variable domain (other parts from reference TRBV7-8 and TRBJ2-7): GAGVSQSPRYKVAKRGQDVALRCDPISGHVSLFWYQQALGQGPEFLTYFQNEAQLDKSGLPSDRFFAERPEGSVSTLKIQRTQQEDSAVYLCASSVGGSDASYEQYFGPGTRLTVT.

V is TRBV19 and J is TRBJ2-5; TRBD1 might be the D (6 bases). This CDR3 contains 15 residues. CDR1 and CDR2 (germline): LNHDA, SQIVND (reference sequence). Trimming took off 3 bases at V and 1 base at J, with 12 bases between the two ends. The DNA for the CDR3 is TGTGCCAGTAGTATGGGAACAGGGAGCCAAGAGACCCAGTACTTC. Protein product: CASSMGTGSQETQYF.

V usage is TRBV7-2 and J usage is TRBJ2-1, with 11 bases fitting TRBD2. CDR1 SGHTA and CDR2 FQGNSA come from the germline V gene. This CDR3 is 13 amino acids long. The ends lost 4 bases at V and 10 bases at J; junction bases unmatched: 3. CDR3 sequence (DNA): TGTGCCAGCAGCTCCCGGACTAGCGGGGAGCAGTTCTTC. Residues: CASSSRTSGEQFF.

The chain joins TRBV28 to TRBJ1-4; perhaps TRBD1 as D (6 bases). With 6 bases removed from V and 4 bases from J, the gap between germline ends came to 15 bases. This CDR3 contains 15 residues. The germline CDR1 and CDR2 sequences are MDHEN and SYDVKM. For the CDR3, the DNA is TGTGCCAGCAGCCGTGAACAGGGTAATAATGAAAAACTGTTTTTT. This sequence encodes CASSREQGNNEKLFF. The whole variable domain, filled in from reference TRBV28 and TRBJ1-4, reads DVKVTQSSRYLVKRTGEKVFLECVQDMDHENMFWYRQDPGLGLRLIYFSYDVKMKEKGDIPEGYSVSREKKERFSLILESASTNQTSMYLCASSREQGNNEKLFFGSGTQLSVL.